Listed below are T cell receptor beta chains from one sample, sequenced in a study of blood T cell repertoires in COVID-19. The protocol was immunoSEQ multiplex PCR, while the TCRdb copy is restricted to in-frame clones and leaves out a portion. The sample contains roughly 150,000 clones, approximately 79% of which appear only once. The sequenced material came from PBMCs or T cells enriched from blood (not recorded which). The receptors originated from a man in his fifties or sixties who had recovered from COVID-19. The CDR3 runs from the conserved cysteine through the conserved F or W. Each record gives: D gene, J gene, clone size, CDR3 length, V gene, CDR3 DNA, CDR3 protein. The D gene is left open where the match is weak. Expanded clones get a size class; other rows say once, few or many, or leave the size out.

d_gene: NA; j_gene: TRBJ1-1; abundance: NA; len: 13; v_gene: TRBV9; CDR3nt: TGTGCCAGCAGCGAGGGGGAAGACACTGAAGCTTTCTTT; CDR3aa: CASSEGEDTEAFF
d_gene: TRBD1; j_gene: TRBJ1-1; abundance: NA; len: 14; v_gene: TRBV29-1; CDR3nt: TGCAGCGTTCCCCCCCGACAGGGTAGCACTGAAGCTTTCTTT; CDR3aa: CSVPPRQGSTEAFF
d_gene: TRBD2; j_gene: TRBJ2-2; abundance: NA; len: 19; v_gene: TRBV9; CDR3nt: TGTGCCAGCAGCCCCACTCCGGGACTAGCGGGGGGGCGCACCGGGGAGCTGTTTTTT; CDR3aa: CASSPTPGLAGGRTGELFF
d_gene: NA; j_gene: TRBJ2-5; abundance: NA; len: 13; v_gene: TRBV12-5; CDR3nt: TGTGCTAGTGGTCCCTCAGGGCAAGAGACCCAGTACTTC; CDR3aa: CASGPSGQETQYF
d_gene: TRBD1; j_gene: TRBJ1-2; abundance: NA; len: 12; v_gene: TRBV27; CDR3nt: TGTGCCAGCAGTTCTCAGGGGGTCGGCTACACCTTC; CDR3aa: CASSSQGVGYTF
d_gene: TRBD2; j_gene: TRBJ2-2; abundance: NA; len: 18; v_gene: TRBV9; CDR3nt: TGTGCCAGCAGCGTCGGGACTAGCGGGGGCATGAACACCGGGGAGCTGTTTTTT; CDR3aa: CASSVGTSGGMNTGELFF
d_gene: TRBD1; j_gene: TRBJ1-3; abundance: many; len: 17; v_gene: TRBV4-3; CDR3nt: TGCGCCAGCAGCCAAGGCACACAGGGGAAATTTGGAAACACCATATATTTT; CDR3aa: CASSQGTQGKFGNTIYF
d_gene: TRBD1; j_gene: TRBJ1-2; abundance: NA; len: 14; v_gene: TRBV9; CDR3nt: TGTGCCAGCAGCGTAGGTACAGGGGTCTATGGCTACACCTTC; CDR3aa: CASSVGTGVYGYTF
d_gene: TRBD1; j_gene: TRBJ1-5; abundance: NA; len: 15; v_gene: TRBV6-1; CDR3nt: TGTGCCAGCAGTGAATCAGGGACAGACAATCAGCCCCAGCATTTT; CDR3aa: CASSESGTDNQPQHF
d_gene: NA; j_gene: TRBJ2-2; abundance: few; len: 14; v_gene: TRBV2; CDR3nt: TGTGCCAGCAAAGGGACAAGCAACACCGGGGAGCTGTTTTTT; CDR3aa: CASKGTSNTGELFF
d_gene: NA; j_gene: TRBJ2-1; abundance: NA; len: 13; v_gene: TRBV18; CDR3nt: TGTGCCAGCTCACCGGGACTGAACAATGAGCAGTTCTTC; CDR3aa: CASSPGLNNEQFF
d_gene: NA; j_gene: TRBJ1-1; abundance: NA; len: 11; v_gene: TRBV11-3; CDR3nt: TGTGCCAGCAGAGACATGGGTGAAGCTTTCTTT; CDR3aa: CASRDMGEAFF
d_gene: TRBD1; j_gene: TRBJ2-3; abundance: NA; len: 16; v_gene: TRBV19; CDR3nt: TGTGCCAGTAGTGGAGTATTGACAGGGGACACAGATACGCAGTATTTT; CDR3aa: CASSGVLTGDTDTQYF
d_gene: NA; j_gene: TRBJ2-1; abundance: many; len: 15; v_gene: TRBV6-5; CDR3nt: TGTGCCAGCAGTACCGGACAGCCGATCGACAATGAGCAGTTCTTC; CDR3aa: CASSTGQPIDNEQFF
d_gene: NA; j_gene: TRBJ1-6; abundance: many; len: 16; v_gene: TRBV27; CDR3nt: TGTGCCAGCAGTTTATCCTGGCGACAGAATAATTCACCCCTCCACTTT; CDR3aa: CASSLSWRQNNSPLHF
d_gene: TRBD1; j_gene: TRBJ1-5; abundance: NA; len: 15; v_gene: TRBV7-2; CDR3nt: TGTGCCAGCAGCCCAGGGGGCTCGAGCAATCAGCCCCAGCATTTT; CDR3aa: CASSPGGSSNQPQHF
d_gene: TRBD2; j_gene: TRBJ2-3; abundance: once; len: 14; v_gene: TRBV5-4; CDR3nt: TGTGCCAGCAGCTTACTAGCGGGGACAGATACGCAGTATTTT; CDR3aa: CASSLLAGTDTQYF
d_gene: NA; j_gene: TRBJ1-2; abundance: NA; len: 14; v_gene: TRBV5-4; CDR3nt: TGTGCCAGCAGCACACGACGGGATAACTATGGCTACACCTTC; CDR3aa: CASSTRRDNYGYTF
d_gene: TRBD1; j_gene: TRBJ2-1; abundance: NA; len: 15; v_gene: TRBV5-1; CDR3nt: TGCGCCAGCAGCTTGGGGGACAGGGTGGGCAATGAGCAGTTCTTC; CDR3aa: CASSLGDRVGNEQFF
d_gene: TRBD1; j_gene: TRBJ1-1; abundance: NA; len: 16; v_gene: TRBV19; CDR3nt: TGTGCCAGTAGTATAGCACACAGGGGAGGTGGCACTGAAGCTTTCTTT; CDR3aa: CASSIAHRGGGTEAFF
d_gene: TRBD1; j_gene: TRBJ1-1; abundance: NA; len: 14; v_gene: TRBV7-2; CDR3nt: TGTGCCAGCAGCTCCGGACAGGGTCAAATTGAAGCTTTCTTT; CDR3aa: CASSSGQGQIEAFF
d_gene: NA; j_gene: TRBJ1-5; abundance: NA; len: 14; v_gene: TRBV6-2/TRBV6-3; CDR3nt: TGTGCCAGCAGCTCGCGGGGGGGGTCACAGCCCCAGCATTTT; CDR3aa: CASSSRGGSQPQHF
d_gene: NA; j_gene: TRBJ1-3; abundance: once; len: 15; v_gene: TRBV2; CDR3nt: TGTGCCAGCTCAACTCCCCGGGACTCTGGAAACACCATATATTTT; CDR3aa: CASSTPRDSGNTIYF
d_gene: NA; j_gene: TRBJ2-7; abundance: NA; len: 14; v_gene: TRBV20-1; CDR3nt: TGCAGTGCTAGTATTCAAAGGGGGAGCTACGAGCAGTACTTC; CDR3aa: CSASIQRGSYEQYF
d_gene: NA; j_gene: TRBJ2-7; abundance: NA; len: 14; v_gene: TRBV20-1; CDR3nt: TGCAGTGCTAGTGACGGACATAACGCCTACGAGCAGTACTTC; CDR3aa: CSASDGHNAYEQYF
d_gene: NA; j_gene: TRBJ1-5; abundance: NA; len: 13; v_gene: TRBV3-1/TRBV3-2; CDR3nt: TGTGCCAGCAGCCAAGGGGCTAATCAGCCCCAGCATTTT; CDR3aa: CASSQGANQPQHF
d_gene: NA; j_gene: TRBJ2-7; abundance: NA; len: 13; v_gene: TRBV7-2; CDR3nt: TGTGCCAGCAGCTTTCAGGCAGGCAACGAGCAGTACTTC; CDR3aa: CASSFQAGNEQYF
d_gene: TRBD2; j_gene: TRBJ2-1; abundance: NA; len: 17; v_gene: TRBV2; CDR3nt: TGTGCCAGCAGTGGGCTTGGAGGGACTACAAACTACAATGAGCAGTTCTTC; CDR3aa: CASSGLGGTTNYNEQFF
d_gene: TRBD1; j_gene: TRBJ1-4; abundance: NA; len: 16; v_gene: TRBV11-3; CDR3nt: TGTGCCAGCAGCTTAGATCGGACAGGGTTGGAGGAAAAACTGTTTTTT; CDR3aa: CASSLDRTGLEEKLFF
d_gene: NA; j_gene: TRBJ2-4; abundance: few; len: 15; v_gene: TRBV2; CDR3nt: TGTGCCAGCAGTACCTCCAGTGGAGCCAAAAACATTCAGTACTTC; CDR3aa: CASSTSSGAKNIQYF
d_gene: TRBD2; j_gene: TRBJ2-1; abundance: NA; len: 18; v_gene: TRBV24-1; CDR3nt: TGTGCCACCAGTGATCGCGCCTCGACTAGCGGGGATCACAATGAGCAGTTCTTC; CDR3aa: CATSDRASTSGDHNEQFF
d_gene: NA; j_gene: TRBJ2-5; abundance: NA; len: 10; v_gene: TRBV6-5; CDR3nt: TGTGCCAGCAGAGAGGAGACCCAGTACTTC; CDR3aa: CASREETQYF
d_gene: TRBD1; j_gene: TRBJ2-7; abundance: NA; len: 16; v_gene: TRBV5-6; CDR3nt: TGTGCCAGCAGCTTGGAGGGACAGGGTATCTCCTACGAGCAGTACTTC; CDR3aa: CASSLEGQGISYEQYF
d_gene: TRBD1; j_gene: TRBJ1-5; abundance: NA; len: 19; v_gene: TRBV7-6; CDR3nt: TGTGCCAGCAGCTTAGTGGGGGTTCGTTCTGGGACAGGGAATCAGCCCCAGCATTTT; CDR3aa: CASSLVGVRSGTGNQPQHF
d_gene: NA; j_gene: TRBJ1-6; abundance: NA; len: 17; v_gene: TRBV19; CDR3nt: TGTGCCAGTAGTATTCGGCATGTTGGGGGGTGGAATTCACCCCTCCACTTT; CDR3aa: CASSIRHVGGWNSPLHF
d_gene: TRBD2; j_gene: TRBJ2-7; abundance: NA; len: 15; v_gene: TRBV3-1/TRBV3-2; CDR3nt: TGTGCCAGCAGTCAGAGCGGGGGGGCCGGCTACGAGCAGTACTTC; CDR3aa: CASSQSGGAGYEQYF
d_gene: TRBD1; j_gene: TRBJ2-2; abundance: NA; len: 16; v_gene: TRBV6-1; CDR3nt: TGTGCCAGCAGTGCGGACAGGGGCTACAACACCGGGGAGCTGTTTTTT; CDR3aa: CASSADRGYNTGELFF
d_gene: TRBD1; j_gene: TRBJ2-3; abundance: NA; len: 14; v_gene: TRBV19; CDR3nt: TGTGCCAGTGGCGACAGGGGCGACACAGATACGCAGTATTTT; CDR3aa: CASGDRGDTDTQYF
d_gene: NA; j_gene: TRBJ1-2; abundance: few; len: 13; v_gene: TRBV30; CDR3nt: TGTGCCTGGATGCCGACAGGCCTTTATGGCTACACCTTC; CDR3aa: CAWMPTGLYGYTF
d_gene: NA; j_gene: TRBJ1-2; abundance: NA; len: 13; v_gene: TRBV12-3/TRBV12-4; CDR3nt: TGTGCCAGCAGTCGGGACATAATTATGGGCTACACCTTC; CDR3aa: CASSRDIIMGYTF
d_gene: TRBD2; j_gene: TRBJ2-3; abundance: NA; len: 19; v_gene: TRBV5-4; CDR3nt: TGTGCCAGCAGCTTGGTGGGGACTAGCGGGGGGGCGGGCACAGATACGCAGTATTTT; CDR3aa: CASSLVGTSGGAGTDTQYF
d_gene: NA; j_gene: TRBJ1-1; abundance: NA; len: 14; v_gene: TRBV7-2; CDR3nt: TGTGCCAGCAGCTTATCGGGGTTGGGGACTGAAGCTTTCTTT; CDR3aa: CASSLSGLGTEAFF
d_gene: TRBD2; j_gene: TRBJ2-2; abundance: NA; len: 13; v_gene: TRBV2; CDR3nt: TGTGCCAGCAGGCTAGCGGTAACCGGGGAGCTGTTTTTT; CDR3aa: CASRLAVTGELFF
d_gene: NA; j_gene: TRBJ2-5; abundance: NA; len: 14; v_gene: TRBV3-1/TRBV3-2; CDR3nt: TGTGCCAGCAGCCAAAGGCTAGGGGAAGAGACCCAGTACTTC; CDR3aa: CASSQRLGEETQYF
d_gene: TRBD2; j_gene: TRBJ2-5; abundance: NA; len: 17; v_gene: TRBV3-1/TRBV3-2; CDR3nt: TGTGCCAGCAGCCCTAGGCCAGGACTAGCGGGGTTGGAGACCCAGTACTTC; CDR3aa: CASSPRPGLAGLETQYF
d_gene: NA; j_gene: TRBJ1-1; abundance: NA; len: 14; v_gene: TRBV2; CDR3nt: TGTGCCAGCAACCCATCCCCGGGGAACACTGAAGCTTTCTTT; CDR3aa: CASNPSPGNTEAFF